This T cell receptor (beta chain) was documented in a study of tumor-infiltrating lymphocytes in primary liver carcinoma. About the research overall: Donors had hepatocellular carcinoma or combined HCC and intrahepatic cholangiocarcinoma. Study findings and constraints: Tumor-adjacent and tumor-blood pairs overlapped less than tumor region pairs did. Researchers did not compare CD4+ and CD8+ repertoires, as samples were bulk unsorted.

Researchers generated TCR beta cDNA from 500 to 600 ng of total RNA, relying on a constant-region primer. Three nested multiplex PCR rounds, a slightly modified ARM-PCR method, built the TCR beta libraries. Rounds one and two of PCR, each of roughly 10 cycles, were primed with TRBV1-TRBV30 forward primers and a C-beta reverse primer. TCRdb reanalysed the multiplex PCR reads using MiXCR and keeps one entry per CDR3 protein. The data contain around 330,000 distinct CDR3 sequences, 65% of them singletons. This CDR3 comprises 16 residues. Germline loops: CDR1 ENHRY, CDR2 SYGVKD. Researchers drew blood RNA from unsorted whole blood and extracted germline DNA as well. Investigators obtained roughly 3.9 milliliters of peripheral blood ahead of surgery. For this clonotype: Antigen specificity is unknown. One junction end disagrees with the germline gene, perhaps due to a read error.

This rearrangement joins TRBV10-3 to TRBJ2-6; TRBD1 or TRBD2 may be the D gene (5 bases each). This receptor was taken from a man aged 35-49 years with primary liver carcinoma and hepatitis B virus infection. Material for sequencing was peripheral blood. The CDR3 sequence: CAFRRGPSSGANVLTF. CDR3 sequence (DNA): TGTGCCTTCAGAAGAGGGCCTAGCTCTGGGGCCAATGTCCTGACTTTC.